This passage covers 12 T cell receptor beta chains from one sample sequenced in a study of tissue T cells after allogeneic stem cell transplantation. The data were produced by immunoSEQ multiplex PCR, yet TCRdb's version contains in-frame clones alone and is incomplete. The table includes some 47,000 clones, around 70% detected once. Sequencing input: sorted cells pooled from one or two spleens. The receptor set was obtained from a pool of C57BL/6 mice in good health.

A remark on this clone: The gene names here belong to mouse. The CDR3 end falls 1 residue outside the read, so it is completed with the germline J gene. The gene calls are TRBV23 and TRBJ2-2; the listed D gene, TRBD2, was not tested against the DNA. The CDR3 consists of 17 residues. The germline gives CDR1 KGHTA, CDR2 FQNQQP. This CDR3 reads CSSSQSGGGAHTGQLYF. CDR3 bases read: TGCTCCAGCAGTCAATCCGGGGGGGGCGCCCACACCGGGCAGCTCTAC.

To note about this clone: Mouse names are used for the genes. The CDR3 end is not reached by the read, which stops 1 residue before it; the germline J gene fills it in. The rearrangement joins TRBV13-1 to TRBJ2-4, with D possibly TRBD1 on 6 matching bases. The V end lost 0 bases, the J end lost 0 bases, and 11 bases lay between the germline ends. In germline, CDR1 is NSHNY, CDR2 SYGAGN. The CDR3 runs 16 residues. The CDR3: CASSDGKDRSQNTLYF. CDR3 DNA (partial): TGTGCCAGCAGTGATGGAAAGGACAGAAGTCAAAACACCTTGTAC.

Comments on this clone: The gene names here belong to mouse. CDR3 amino acids: CGASNWGGSSYEQYF. Incomplete CDR3 DNA: TGTGGTGCTAGCAACTGGGGGGGGAGCTCCTATGAACAGTAC. V gene TRBV20 combines with J gene TRBJ2-7; 10 positions match TRBD2. Read coverage stops 1 residue before the CDR3 terminus; the germline J gene supplies the remainder. CDR3 length: 15 amino acids. The V gene's germline CDR1 is GFQATS and CDR2 STVNSAI. V lost 3 bases to trimming and J lost 0 bases; unmatched junction nucleotides: 5. The whole variable domain, remainder taken from reference TRBV20 and TRBJ2-7, is GALVYQYPRRTICKSGTSMRMECQAVGFQATSVAWYRQSPQKTFELIALSTVNSAIKYEQNFTQEKFPISHPNLSFSSMTVLNAYLEDRGLYLCGASNWGGSSYEQYFGPGTRLTVL.

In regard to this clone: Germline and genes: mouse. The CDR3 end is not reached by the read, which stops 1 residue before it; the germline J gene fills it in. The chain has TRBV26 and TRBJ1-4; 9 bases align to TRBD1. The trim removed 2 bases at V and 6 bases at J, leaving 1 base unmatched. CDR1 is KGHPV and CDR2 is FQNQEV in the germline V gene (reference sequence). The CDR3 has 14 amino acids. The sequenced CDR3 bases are TGTGCCAGCAGTCTGACAGGGGGCTACGAAAGATTATTT. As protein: CASSLTGGYERLF. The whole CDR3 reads CASSLTGGYERLFF.

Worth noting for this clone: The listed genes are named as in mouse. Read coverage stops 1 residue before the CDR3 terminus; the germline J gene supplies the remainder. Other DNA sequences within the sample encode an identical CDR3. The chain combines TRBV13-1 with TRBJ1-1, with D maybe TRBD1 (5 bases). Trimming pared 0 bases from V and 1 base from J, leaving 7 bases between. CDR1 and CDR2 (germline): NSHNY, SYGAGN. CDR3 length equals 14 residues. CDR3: CASSDGQGNTEVFF. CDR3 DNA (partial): TGTGCCAGCAGTGATGGGCAGGGGAACACAGAAGTCTTC.

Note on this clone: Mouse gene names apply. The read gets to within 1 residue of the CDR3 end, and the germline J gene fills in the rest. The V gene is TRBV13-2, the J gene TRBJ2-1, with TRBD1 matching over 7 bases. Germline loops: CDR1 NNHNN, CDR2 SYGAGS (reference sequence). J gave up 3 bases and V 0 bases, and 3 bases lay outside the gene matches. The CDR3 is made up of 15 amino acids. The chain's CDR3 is CASGDAGTAYAEQFF. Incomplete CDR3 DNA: TGTGCCAGCGGTGATGCCGGGACAGCCTATGCTGAGCAGTTC.

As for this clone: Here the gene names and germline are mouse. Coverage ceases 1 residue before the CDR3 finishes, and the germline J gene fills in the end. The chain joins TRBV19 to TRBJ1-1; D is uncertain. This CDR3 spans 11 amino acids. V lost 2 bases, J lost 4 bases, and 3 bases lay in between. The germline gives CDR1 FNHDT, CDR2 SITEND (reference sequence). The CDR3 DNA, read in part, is TGTGCCAGCAGTATGGGCACAGAAGTCTTC. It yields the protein CASSMGTEVF. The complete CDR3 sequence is CASSMGTEVFF.

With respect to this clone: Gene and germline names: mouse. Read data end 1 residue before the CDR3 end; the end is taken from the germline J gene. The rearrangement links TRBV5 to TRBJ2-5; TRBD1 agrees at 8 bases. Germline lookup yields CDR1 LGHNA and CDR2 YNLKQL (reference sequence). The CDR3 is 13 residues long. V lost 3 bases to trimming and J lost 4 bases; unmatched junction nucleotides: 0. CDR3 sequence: CASSQTGEDTQYF. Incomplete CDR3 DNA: TGTGCCAGCAGCCAGACAGGGGAAGACACCCAGTAC.

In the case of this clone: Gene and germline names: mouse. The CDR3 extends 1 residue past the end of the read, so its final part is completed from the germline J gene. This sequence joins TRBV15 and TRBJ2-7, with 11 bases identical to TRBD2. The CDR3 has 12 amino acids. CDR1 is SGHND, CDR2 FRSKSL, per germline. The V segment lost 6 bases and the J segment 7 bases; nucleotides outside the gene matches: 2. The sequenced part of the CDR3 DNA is TGTGCCAGCAGGGGGACTGGGGGAGAACAGTAC. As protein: CASRGTGGEQY. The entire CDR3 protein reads CASRGTGGEQYF. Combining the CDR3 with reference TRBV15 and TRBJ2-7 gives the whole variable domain DAGVTQTPRHEVAEKGQTIILKCEPVSGHNDLFWYRQTKIQGLELLSYFRSKSLMEDGGAFKDRFKAEMLNSSFSTLKIQPTEPKDSAVYLCASRGTGGEQYFGPGTRLTVL.

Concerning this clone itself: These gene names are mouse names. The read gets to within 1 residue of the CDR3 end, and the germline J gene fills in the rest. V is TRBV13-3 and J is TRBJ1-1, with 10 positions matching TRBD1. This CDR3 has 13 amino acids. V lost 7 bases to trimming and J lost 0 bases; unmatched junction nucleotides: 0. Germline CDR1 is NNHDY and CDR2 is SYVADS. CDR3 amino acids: CASGTGANTEVFF. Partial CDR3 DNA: TGTGCCAGCGGGACAGGGGCAAACACAGAAGTCTTC.

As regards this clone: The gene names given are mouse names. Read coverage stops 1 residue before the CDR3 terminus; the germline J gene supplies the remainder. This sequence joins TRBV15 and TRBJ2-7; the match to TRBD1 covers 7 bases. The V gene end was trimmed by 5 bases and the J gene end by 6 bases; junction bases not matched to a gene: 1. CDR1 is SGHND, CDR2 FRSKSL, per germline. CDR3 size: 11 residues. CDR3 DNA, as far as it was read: TGTGCCAGCAGTCGGGACAGTGAACAGTAC. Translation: CASSRDSEQY. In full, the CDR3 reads CASSRDSEQYF.

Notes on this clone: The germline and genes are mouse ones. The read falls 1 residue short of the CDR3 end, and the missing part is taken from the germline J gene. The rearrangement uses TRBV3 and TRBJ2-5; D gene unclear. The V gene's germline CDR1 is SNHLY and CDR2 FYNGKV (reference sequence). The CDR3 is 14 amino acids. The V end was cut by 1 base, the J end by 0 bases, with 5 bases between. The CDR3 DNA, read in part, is TGTGCCAGCAGCTTAGGCATTAACCAAGACACCCAGTAC. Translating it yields CASSLGINQDTQY. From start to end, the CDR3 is CASSLGINQDTQYF.